The 32 T cell receptor beta chains reported below all come from one sample, sequenced in a study of lymphopenia after photon versus proton radiotherapy. The data were produced by immunoSEQ multiplex PCR, yet TCRdb's version contains in-frame clones alone and is incomplete. The sample lists more than 15,000 clones; 86% were seen once. The starting material was peripheral blood, obtained from a patient treated with proton-based radiotherapy. These receptors originate from a man aged 70 or older with pancreatic cancer.

The chain joins TRBV5-1 to TRBJ2-5; possibly TRBD1 for D (6 bases). There are 16 residues in the CDR3. Germline V gives CDR1 SGHRS, CDR2 YFSETQ. V was pared by 0 bases and J by 2 bases, with 14 bases between. This chain's CDR3 is CASSLGQAWQQETQYF. In DNA form, the CDR3 reads TGCGCCAGCAGCTTGGGACAGGCGTGGCAGCAAGAGACCCAGTACTTC.

As to this clone: Other DNA sequences from this sample encode an identical CDR3 as well. The V and J genes are TRBV14 and TRBJ1-1; D call uncertain. CDR1 is SGHDN, CDR2 FVKESK, per germline. Trimming cost V 1 base and J 0 bases, with 3 bases left between them. This CDR3 region has 13 residues. CDR3 residues: CASSQALNTEAFF. Here the CDR3 DNA reads TGTGCCAGCAGCCAAGCTCTGAACACTGAAGCTTTCTTT.

Only one count was recorded for this clone. The chain is built from TRBV6-4 and TRBJ1-2; D gene ambiguous. Germline-derived CDR1 and CDR2 are MRHNA and SNTAGT. V was clipped by 5 bases and J by 2 bases, with 21 bases between them. The CDR3 is 17 amino acids. The DNA for the CDR3 is TGTGCCAGCAGTTTGGTGTGGCAGCCTCGGGCAAACTATGGCTACACCTTC. This sequence encodes CASSLVWQPRANYGYTF.

The CDR3 loop is CASSLDSNQPQHF. The CDR3, as DNA: TGTGCCAGCAGCTTGGACAGTAATCAGCCCCAGCATTTT. This chain links TRBV5-4 with TRBJ1-5, with unresolved D. There are 13 residues in the CDR3. Deletions cut 0 bases from V and 4 bases from J, with 5 bases between. The germline V gene encodes CDR1 SGHNT and CDR2 YYREEE (reference sequence).

The rearrangement links TRBV5-1 to TRBJ2-1, with 11 bases matching TRBD2. There are 16 residues in the CDR3. Looked up from germline, CDR1 is SGHRS and CDR2 is YFSETQ. Trimming at V came to 4 bases and at J to 1 base, leaving 4 bases not matched to a gene. Here the CDR3 reads CASSLLAGGSYNEQFF. DNA of the CDR3: TGCGCCAGCAGCCTGTTAGCGGGAGGGTCCTACAATGAGCAGTTCTTC.

In the case of this clone: A junction boundary mismatches the germline segment, possibly from a read error. The genes are TRBV6-6 and TRBJ1-6, with D maybe TRBD1 (6 bases). The germline gives CDR1 MNHNY, CDR2 SVGAGI (reference sequence). The CDR3 consists of 13 residues. CDR3 amino acids: CASRPGQPALLRF. The CDR3 bases are TGTGCCAGCAGGCCAGGACAGCCTGCTCTTCTGAGGTTT.

The chain combines TRBV5-1 with TRBJ1-2; perhaps TRBD1 as D (5 bases). Trimming stripped 0 bases from V and 7 bases from J, with 13 bases between. Germline V gene sequence: CDR1 SGHRS, CDR2 YFSETQ. This CDR3 region has 14 residues. CDR3 sequence reads: CASSLAGPLGGYTF. The DNA of the CDR3 is TGCGCCAGCAGCTTGGCGGGGCCCCTGGGTGGCTACACCTTC.

The chain has TRBV18 and TRBJ2-1; the D is unclear. The CDR3 contains 17 residues. Germline V lookup: CDR1 KGHSH, CDR2 LQKENI. Deletions cut 4 bases from V and 0 bases from J, with 16 bases between. In nucleotides, the CDR3 is TGTGCCAGCTCACGAGGTGGCTCTTCGAGCTCCTACAATGAGCAGTTCTTC. Residues: CASSRGGSSSSYNEQFF.

Regarding this clone: The germline gene is not matched at one end of the junction; a read error may be the cause. The genes are TRBV15 and TRBJ2-7, with 8 bases matching TRBD1. CDR3 length: 17 amino acids. Germline V lookup: CDR1 LNHNV, CDR2 YYDKDF (reference sequence). CDR3 nucleotide sequence: TGTGCCACCAGCAGGAAGGTCAGGACAGGGAGGTCCTACAAGCAGTACTTC. This sequence encodes CATSRKVRTGRSYKQYF.

V usage is TRBV30 and J usage is TRBJ1-6, with TRBD1 as a possible D gene (5 bases). V was pared by 4 bases and J by 12 bases, with 13 bases between. CDR3 size: 12 residues. CDR1 and CDR2 (germline): GTSNPN, SVGIG (reference sequence). The CDR3 sequence: CAWTRTRGPLHF. The CDR3 bases are TGTGCCTGGACGCGGACTAGGGGACCCCTCCACTTT.

This clone was observed a few times. V gene TRBV6-5 combines with J gene TRBJ1-2; D is possibly TRBD1 (5 bases). The CDR3 loop spans 13 amino acids. V dropped 4 bases and J dropped 3 bases, with 9 bases sitting between them. Germline values: CDR1 MNHEY, CDR2 SVGAGI. CDR3 sequence (DNA): TGTGCCAGCAGTTGGGGGGAATACTATGGCTACACCTTC. Protein product: CASSWGEYYGYTF.

The chain combines TRBV19 with TRBJ2-3; no clear D gene. Trimming left V 4 bases short and J 2 bases short, with 1 base between. CDR1 and CDR2 from the germline V gene are LNHDA and SQIVND (reference sequence). The CDR3 loop spans 11 amino acids. CDR3 DNA: TGTGCCAGTAGTAACACAGATACGCAGTATTTT. Amino acids: CASSNTDTQYF.

V gene TRBV11-3 combines with J gene TRBJ2-1; 11 nucleotides match TRBD1. The CDR3 runs 17 residues. Germline loops: CDR1 SGHNT, CDR2 YENEEA. V dropped 2 bases and J dropped 11; count of bases not matched to a gene: 14. The CDR3 loop is CASSLTSGTGGRRKQFF. CDR3 in DNA: TGTGCCAGCAGCTTAACATCCGGGACAGGGGGGCGTAGGAAGCAGTTCTTC.

The V call is TRBV6-6, the J call TRBJ1-2; TRBD1 matches 9 bases. The germline gives CDR1 MNHNY, CDR2 SVGAGI (reference sequence). CDR3 length: 15 residues. Unmatched junction bases numbered 8, after V lost 5 bases and J lost 4 bases. The chain's CDR3 is CASSQGGTGFYGYTF. The CDR3 DNA reads TGTGCCAGCAGTCAGGGTGGGACAGGGTTCTATGGCTACACCTTC.

The rearrangement links TRBV19 to TRBJ2-7, with 7 bases fitting TRBD1. CDR1 and CDR2 from the germline V gene are LNHDA and SQIVND (reference sequence). V lost 5 bases, J lost 2 bases, and 9 bases stayed unmatched. There are 15 residues in the CDR3. The CDR3 coding sequence is TGTGCCAGTAGTGTGGGACAGACGATAACCTACGAGCAGTACTTC. Encoded protein: CASSVGQTITYEQYF.

The DNA for the CDR3 is TGTGCCAGTAGTATAGAGGGGCAAGAGACCCAGTACTTC. This codes for CASSIEGQETQYF. The chain combines TRBV19 with TRBJ2-5, with D unclear. Germline loops: CDR1 LNHDA, CDR2 SQIVND (reference sequence). The CDR3 runs 13 residues. The V end lost 0 bases, the J end lost 2 bases, and 4 bases lay between the germline ends. The full variable domain, completed using reference TRBV19 and TRBJ2-5, is DGGITQSPKYLFRKEGQNVTLSCEQNLNHDAMYWYRQDPGQGLRLIYYSQIVNDFQKGDIAEGYSVSREKKESFPLTVTSAQKNPTAFYLCASSIEGQETQYFGPGTRLLVL.

This chain links TRBV7-6 with TRBJ1-6; TRBD1 aligns across 7 bases. Germline lookup yields CDR1 SGHVS and CDR2 FNYEAQ. The CDR3 is 14 amino acids. The trim removed 5 bases at V and 6 bases at J, leaving 4 bases unmatched. CDR3 region: CASSPGTVNSPLHF. CDR3 coding DNA: TGTGCCAGCAGCCCCGGGACAGTTAATTCACCCCTCCACTTT.

The rearrangement links TRBV10-3 to TRBJ1-2; 9 bases map to TRBD1. The CDR3 runs 14 residues. V gave up 6 bases and J gave up 6 bases; unmatched junction bases: 8. CDR1 and CDR2 (germline): ENHRY, SYGVKD. CDR3 nucleotide sequence: TGTGCCATCAGGCGAAGCCGGGACAGGGATGGCTACACCTTC. As protein: CAIRRSRDRDGYTF.

The chain carries TRBV5-4 and TRBJ2-5; possibly TRBD1 or TRBD2 for D (7 bases each). The CDR3 sequence is 15 residues long. Germline V gives CDR1 SGHNT, CDR2 YYREEE (reference sequence). Between the trimmed V and J ends, which lost 6 bases and 1 base, there was a span of 16 bases. The CDR3: CASTQGGTIQETQYF. CDR3 nucleotide sequence: TGTGCCAGCACCCAGGGGGGGACCATCCAAGAGACCCAGTACTTC.

The CDR3 DNA follows: TGCGCCAGCAGCGGCGCCAGCTACGAGCAGTACTTC. It translates to CASSGASYEQYF. This chain joins TRBV5-1 and TRBJ2-7; no clear D. From germline, CDR1 is SGHRS and CDR2 YFSETQ. The V and J ends lost 4 bases and 3 bases respectively, with 8 bases between them. CDR3 size: 12 residues.

The chain has TRBV7-8 and TRBJ2-7; TRBD2 matches at 9 bases. The junction had 7 bases not matched to a gene; V was cut back by 1 base and J by 6 bases. There are 15 residues in the CDR3. Looked up from germline, CDR1 is SGHVS and CDR2 is FQNEAQ. CDR3 sequence reads: CASSLVLAGVLEQYF. The CDR3 nucleotides are TGTGCCAGCAGCTTAGTGTTAGCGGGAGTTCTCGAGCAGTACTTC.

This chain joins TRBV30 and TRBJ1-4; no reliable D call. The ends were cut back, 3 bases at V and 5 bases at J, with 10 bases in the middle. The CDR3 runs 13 residues. CDR1 and CDR2 from the germline V gene are GTSNPN and SVGIG (reference sequence). CDR3 DNA: TGTGCCTGGAGAGGGAGACTGAATGAAAAACTGTTTTTT. Amino acid sequence: CAWRGRLNEKLFF.

This chain links TRBV2 with TRBJ1-2; 7 bases match TRBD1. In germline, CDR1 is SNHLY, CDR2 FYNNEI. The CDR3 contains 13 residues. The V gene end was trimmed by 8 bases and the J gene end by 14 bases; junction bases not matched to a gene: 17. CDR3 loop: CASHPGWTGRGTF. The CDR3 coding sequence is TGTGCCAGCCACCCGGGCTGGACAGGCCGGGGAACCTTC.

J is TRBJ1-1 and V is TRBV13, with a possible D match to TRBD1 (5 bases). Germline CDR1 is PRHDT and CDR2 is FYEKMQ (reference sequence). The CDR3 extends over 13 amino acids. V lost 5 bases, J lost 7 bases, and 14 bases lay in between. The CDR3 is CASSTSGGSEAFF. DNA of the CDR3: TGTGCCAGCAGCACGTCGGGGGGGAGTGAAGCTTTCTTT.

The chain links TRBV5-4 to TRBJ1-1; 8 bases are shared with TRBD1. This CDR3 comprises 16 residues. V shed 4 bases, J shed 1 base, and the junction held 9 bases outside the gene matches. Per germline, CDR1 SGHNT and CDR2 YYREEE (reference sequence). The CDR3: CASSGGQGTGNTEAFF. The DNA for the CDR3 is TGTGCCAGCAGCGGAGGACAGGGAACGGGGAACACTGAAGCTTTCTTT.

The table lists this clone with a few counts. This chain links TRBV6-1 with TRBJ2-2; 9 bases map to TRBD1. The CDR3 has 14 residues. Germline V gene lookup returns CDR1 MNHNS and CDR2 SASEGT. J lost 4 bases, V lost 5 bases, and 2 bases had no gene match. The CDR3 sequence: CASSMTGGTGELFF. The CDR3 nucleotides are TGTGCCAGCAGTATGACAGGGGGCACCGGGGAGCTGTTTTTT.

This chain joins TRBV14 and TRBJ1-1; D possibly corresponds to TRBD1 (6 bases). The CDR3 length is 15 residues. Looked up from germline, CDR1 is SGHDN and CDR2 is FVKESK. V was shortened by 2 bases and J by 11 bases, with 21 bases between the two germline ends. As DNA, the CDR3 is TGTGCCAGCAGCCAATACGGAGGGGGACCCGGTCGGGCTTTCTTT. Translated, it gives CASSQYGGGPGRAFF.

This clone was detected once. The rearrangement uses TRBV9 and TRBJ2-3; D is unresolved. The CDR3 runs 14 residues. V was pared by 3 bases and J by 0 bases, with 8 bases between. Germline assignment: CDR1 SGDLS and CDR2 YYNGEE. This CDR3 is CASSDEASTDTQYF. In DNA, the CDR3 is TGTGCCAGCAGCGATGAGGCCAGCACAGATACGCAGTATTTT. Full variable domain (rest looked up from reference TRBV9 and TRBJ2-3): DSGVTQTPKHLITATGQRVTLRCSPRSGDLSVYWYQQSLDQGLQFLIQYYNGEERAKGNILERFSAQQFPDLHSELNLSSLELGDSALYFCASSDEASTDTQYFGPGTRLTVL.

The chain links TRBV15 to TRBJ1-2, with 11 nucleotides matching TRBD1. This CDR3 has 18 amino acids. CDR1 LNHNV and CDR2 YYDKDF come from the germline V gene (reference sequence). V trimming: 1 base; J trimming: 4 bases; junction bases outside the gene matches: 11. The CDR3 DNA sequence: TGTGCCACCAGCAGAGTAGTAGGGACAGGGGGTAGGAGCTATGGCTACACCTTC. It encodes CATSRVVGTGGRSYGYTF.

This chain links TRBV7-9 with TRBJ1-6; weak D call: TRBD1 (5 bases). CDR3 length: 17 residues. The V gene lost 3 bases and the J gene lost 9 bases, with 21 bases spanning the gap. The V gene's germline CDR1 is SEHNR and CDR2 FQNEAQ (reference sequence). The CDR3 sequence: CASSFPLPGKGISPLHF. CDR3 coding DNA: TGTGCCAGCAGCTTCCCCCTTCCCGGGAAGGGGATTTCACCCCTCCACTTT.

For this clone: Other DNA sequences from this sample encode an identical CDR3 as well. V gene TRBV9 combines with J gene TRBJ1-3, with D possibly being TRBD1 (5 bases). Germline-derived CDR1 and CDR2 are SGDLS and YYNGEE. Trimming pared 3 bases from V and 9 bases from J, leaving 13 bases between. There are 13 residues in the CDR3. The CDR3 loop is CASSAPGLGTIYF. CDR3 coding DNA: TGTGCCAGCAGCGCCCCAGGGCTTGGCACCATATATTTT.

Points on this clone: Germline and junction disagree at one end, which may indicate a read error. V is TRBV25-1 and J is TRBJ2-3; 7 bases agree with TRBD1. The CDR3 has 15 amino acids. Germline lookup yields CDR1 MGHDK and CDR2 SYGVNS. The CDR3 nucleotides read TGTGCCAGCAGCGAATACAGGGGAGGCACAGATACGCAGTATTTT. Protein: CASSEYRGGTDTQYF.